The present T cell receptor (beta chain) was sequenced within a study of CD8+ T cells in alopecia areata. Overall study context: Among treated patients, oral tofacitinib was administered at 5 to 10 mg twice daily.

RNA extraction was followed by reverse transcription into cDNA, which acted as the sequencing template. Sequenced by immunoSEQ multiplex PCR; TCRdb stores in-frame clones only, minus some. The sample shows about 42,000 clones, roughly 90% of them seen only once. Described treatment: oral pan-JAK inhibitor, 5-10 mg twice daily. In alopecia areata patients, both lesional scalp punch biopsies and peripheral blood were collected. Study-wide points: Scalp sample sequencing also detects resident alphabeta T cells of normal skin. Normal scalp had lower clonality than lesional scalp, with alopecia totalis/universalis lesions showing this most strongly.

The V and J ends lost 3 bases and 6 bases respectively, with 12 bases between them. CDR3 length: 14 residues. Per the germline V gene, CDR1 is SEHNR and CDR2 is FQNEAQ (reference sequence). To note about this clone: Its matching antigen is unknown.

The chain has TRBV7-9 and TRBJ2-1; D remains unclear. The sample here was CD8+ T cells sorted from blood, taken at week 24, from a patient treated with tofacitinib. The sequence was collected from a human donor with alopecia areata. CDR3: CASSFPRTANEQFF. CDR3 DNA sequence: TGTGCCAGCAGCTTTCCAAGGACGGCCAATGAGCAGTTCTTC.